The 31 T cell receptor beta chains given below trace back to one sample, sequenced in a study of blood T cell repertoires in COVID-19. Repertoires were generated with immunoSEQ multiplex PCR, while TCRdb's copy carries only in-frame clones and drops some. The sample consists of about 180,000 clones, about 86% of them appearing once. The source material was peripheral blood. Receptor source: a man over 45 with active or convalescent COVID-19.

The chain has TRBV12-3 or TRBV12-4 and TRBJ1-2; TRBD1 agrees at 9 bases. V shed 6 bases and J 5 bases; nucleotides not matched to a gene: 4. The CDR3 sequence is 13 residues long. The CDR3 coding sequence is TGTGCCAGCAGGACCGGGACAGGGTATGGCTACACCTTC. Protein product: CASRTGTGYGYTF.

CDR3 in DNA: TGTGCCAGCAGCCTGGGACTAGCGGGAGGGCCTGACAATGAGCAGTTCTTC. Translated, it gives CASSLGLAGGPDNEQFF. The gene calls are TRBV7-9 and TRBJ2-1; TRBD2 matches 16 bases. J lost 5 bases, V lost 5 bases, and 6 bases had no gene match. The CDR3 length is 17 residues. Germline values: CDR1 SEHNR, CDR2 FQNEAQ (reference sequence). Variable domain in full (rest from reference TRBV7-9 and TRBJ2-1): DTGVSQNPRHKITKRGQNVTFRCDPISEHNRLYWYRQTLGQGPEFLTYFQNEAQLEKSRLLSDRFSAERPKGSFSTLEIQRTEQGDSAMYLCASSLGLAGGPDNEQFFGPGTRLTVL.

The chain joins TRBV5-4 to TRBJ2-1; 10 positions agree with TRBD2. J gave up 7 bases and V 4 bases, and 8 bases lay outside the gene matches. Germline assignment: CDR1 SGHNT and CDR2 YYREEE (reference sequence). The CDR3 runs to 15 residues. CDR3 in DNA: TGTGCCAGCAGCGCAAAGCGGGGGGGCCGGAATGAGCAGTTCTTC. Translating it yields CASSAKRGGRNEQFF. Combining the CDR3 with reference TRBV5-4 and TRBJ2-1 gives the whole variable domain ETGVTQSPTHLIKTRGQQVTLRCSSQSGHNTVSWYQQALGQGPQFIFQYYREEENGRGNFPPRFSGLQFPNYSSELNVNALELDDSALYLCASSAKRGGRNEQFFGPGTRLTVL.

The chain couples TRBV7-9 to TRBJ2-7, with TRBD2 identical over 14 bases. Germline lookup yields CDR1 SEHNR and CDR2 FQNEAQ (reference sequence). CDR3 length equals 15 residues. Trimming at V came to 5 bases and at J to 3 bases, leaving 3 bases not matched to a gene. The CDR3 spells CASSQGTSGSYEQYF. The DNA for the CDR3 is TGTGCCAGCAGCCAAGGGACTAGCGGGAGCTACGAGCAGTACTTC.

The CDR3 here is CASKEIATNEKLFF. The CDR3 DNA reads TGTGCCAGCAAGGAGATCGCAACTAATGAAAAACTGTTTTTT. This rearrangement joins TRBV2 to TRBJ1-4; D is ambiguous. CDR1 is SNHLY, CDR2 FYNNEI, per germline. The CDR3 is made up of 14 amino acids. V gave up 7 bases and J gave up 0 bases, with 9 bases separating them. Looking up the rest from reference TRBV2 and TRBJ1-4 gives the full variable domain: EPEVTQTPSHQVTQMGQEVILRCVPISNHLYFYWYRQILGQKVEFLVSFYNNEISEKSEIFDDQFSVERPDGSNFTLKIRSTKLEDSAMYFCASKEIATNEKLFFGSGTQLSVL.

The CDR3 bases are TGTGCCAGCAGCAAGACAGGGAGCACAGATACGCAGTATTTT. Protein sequence: CASSKTGSTDTQYF. The chain recombines TRBV13 with TRBJ2-3, with TRBD1 matching over 7 bases. Looked up from germline, CDR1 is PRHDT and CDR2 is FYEKMQ (reference sequence). The CDR3 runs 14 residues. Trimming at V came to 5 bases and at J to 0 bases, leaving 2 bases not matched to a gene.

CDR3 sequence reads: CASSSGLRSPLHF. The CDR3 DNA reads as TGTGCCAGCAGTAGCGGACTACGGTCACCCCTCCACTTT. J is TRBJ1-6 and V is TRBV6-5, with D unresolved. V was cut by 5 bases and J by 10 bases, with 12 bases left in between. Germline lookup yields CDR1 MNHEY and CDR2 SVGAGI. This CDR3 is 13 amino acids long.

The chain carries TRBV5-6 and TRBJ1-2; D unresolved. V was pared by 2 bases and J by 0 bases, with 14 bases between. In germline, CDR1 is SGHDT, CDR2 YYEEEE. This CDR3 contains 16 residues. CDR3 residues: CASSFYSGNSNYGYTF. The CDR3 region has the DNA TGTGCCAGCAGCTTCTATTCGGGAAATTCTAACTATGGCTACACCTTC.

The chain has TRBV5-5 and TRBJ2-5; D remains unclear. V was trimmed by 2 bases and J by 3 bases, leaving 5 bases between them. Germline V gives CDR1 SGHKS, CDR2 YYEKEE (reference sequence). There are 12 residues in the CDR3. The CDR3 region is CASSFREETQYF. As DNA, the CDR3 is TGTGCCAGCAGCTTTCGAGAAGAGACCCAGTACTTC.

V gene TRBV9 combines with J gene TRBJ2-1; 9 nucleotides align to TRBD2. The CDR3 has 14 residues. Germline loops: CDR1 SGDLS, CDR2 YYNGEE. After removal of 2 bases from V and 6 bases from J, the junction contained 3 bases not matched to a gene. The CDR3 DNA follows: TGTGCCAGCAGCGTGGGCGGGAGGGTCAATGAGCAGTTCTTC. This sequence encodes CASSVGGRVNEQFF.

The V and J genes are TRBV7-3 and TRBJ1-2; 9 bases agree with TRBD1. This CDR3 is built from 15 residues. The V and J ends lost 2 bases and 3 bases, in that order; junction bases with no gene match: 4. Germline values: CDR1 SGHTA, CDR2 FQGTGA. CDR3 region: CASSLYRGLDYGYTF. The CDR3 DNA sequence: TGTGCCAGCAGCTTATACAGGGGGCTCGACTATGGCTACACCTTC. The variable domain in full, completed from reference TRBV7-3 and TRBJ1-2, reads GAGVSQTPSNKVTEKGKYVELRCDPISGHTALYWYRQSLGQGPEFLIYFQGTGAADDSGLPNDRFFAVRPEGSVSTLKIQRTERGDSAVYLCASSLYRGLDYGYTFGSGTRLTVV.

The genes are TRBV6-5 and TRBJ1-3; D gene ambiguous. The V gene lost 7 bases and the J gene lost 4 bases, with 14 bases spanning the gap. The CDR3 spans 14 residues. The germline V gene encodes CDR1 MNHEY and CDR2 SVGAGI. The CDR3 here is CASTRESMGNTIYF. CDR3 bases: TGTGCCAGCACACGGGAGTCTATGGGAAACACCATATATTTT.

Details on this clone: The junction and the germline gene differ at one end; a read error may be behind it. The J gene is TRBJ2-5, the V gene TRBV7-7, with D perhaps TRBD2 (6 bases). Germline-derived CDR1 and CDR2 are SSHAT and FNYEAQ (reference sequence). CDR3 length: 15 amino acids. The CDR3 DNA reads TGTGCTAGCAGCTTAGCCGGGAGTCGACTGGAGACCCAGTACTTC. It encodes CASSLAGSRLETQYF.

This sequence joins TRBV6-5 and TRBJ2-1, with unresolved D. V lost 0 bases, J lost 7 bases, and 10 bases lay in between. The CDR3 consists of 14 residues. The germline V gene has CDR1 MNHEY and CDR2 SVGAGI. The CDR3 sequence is CASSYSPGNNEQFF. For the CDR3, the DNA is TGTGCCAGCAGTTACTCTCCAGGCAATAATGAGCAGTTCTTC.

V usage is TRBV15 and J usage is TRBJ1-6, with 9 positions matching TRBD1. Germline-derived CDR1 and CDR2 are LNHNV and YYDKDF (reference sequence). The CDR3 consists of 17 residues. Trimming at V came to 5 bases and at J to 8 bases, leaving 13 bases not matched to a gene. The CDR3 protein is CATSQKWGQGSHSPLHF. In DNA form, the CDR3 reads TGTGCCACCAGCCAAAAGTGGGGACAGGGATCCCATTCACCCCTCCACTTT.

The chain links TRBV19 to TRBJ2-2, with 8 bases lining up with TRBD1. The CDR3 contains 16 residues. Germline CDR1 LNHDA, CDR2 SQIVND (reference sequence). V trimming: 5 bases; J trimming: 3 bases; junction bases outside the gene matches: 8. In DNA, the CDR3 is TGTGCCAGTAGTCGCGACAGGGGACGCGACACCGGGGAGCTGTTTTTT. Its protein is CASSRDRGRDTGELFF.

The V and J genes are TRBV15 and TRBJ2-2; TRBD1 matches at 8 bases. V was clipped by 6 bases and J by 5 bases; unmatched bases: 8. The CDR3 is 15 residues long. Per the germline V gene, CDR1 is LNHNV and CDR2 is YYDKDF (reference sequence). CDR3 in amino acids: CATSHGQGGTGELFF. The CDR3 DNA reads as TGTGCCACCAGTCATGGACAGGGAGGTACCGGGGAGCTGTTTTTT.

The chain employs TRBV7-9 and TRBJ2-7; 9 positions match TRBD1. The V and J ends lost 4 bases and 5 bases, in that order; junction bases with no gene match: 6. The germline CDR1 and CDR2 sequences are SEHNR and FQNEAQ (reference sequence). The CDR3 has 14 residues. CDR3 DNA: TGTGCCAGCAGCTCAGGACAGGGGTTCGACGAGCAGTACTTC. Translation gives CASSSGQGFDEQYF.

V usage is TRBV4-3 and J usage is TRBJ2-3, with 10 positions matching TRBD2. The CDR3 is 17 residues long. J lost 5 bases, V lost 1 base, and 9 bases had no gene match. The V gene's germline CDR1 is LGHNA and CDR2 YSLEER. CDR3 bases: TGCGCCAGCAGCCAAGCCCTTTCAGCGGGAGGGAGAGATACGCAGTATTTT. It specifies CASSQALSAGGRDTQYF.

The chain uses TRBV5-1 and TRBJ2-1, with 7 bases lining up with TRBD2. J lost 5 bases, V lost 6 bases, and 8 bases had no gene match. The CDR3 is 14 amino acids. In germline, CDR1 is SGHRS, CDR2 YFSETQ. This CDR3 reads CASISGGSHNEQFF. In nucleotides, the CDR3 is TGCGCCAGCATTAGTGGCGGGAGTCACAATGAGCAGTTCTTC.

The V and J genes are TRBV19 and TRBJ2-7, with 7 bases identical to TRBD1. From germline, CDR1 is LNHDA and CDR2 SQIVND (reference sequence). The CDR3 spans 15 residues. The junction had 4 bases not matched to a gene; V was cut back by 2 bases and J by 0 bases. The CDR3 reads CASSIKGAGSYEQYF. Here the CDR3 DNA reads TGTGCCAGTAGTATAAAGGGGGCAGGCTCCTACGAGCAGTACTTC.

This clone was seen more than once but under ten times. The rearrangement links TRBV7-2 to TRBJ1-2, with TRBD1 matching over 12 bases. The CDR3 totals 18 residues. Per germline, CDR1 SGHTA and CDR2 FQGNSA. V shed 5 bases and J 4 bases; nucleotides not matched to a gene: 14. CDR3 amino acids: CASSPTGQGARGGYGYTF. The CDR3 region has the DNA TGTGCCAGCAGCCCCACGGGACAGGGGGCGCGTGGGGGCTATGGCTACACCTTC.

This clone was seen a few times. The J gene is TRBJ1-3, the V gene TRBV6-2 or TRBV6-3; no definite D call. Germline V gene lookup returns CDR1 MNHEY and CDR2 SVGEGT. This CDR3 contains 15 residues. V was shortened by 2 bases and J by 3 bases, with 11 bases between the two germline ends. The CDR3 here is CASSYPVGVGNTIYF. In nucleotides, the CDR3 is TGTGCCAGCAGTTACCCGGTCGGGGTTGGAAACACCATATATTTT.

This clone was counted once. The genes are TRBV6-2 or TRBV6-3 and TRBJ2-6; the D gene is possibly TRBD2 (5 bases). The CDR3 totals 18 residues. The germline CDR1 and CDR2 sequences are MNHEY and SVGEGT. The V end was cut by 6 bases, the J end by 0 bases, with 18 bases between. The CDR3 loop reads CASSPREFLSSGANVLTF. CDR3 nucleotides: TGTGCCAGCAGCCCAAGGGAGTTTCTGAGCTCTGGGGCCAACGTCCTGACTTTC.

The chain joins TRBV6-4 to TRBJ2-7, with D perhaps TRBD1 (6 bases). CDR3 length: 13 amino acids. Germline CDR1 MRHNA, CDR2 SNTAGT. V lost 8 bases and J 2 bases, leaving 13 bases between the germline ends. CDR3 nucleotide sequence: TGTGCCAGCGGCCTCAGGGGACCCTACGAGCAGTACTTC. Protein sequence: CASGLRGPYEQYF.

This CDR3 reads CASSTDRLAFF. The CDR3 DNA reads as TGTGCCAGCAGCACCGACAGGTTAGCTTTCTTT. This chain uses TRBV6-6 with TRBJ1-1; a possible D gene is TRBD1 (6 bases). In germline, CDR1 is MNHNY, CDR2 SVGAGI (reference sequence). The V gene lost 6 bases and the J gene lost 10 bases, with 12 bases spanning the gap. The CDR3 runs 11 residues.

In DNA, the CDR3 is TGTGCCAGCAGCTTAGGTTCCGGGAGCCAGGGCGAGCAGTACTTC. Encoded protein: CASSLGSGSQGEQYF. The V and J genes are TRBV7-2 and TRBJ2-7; TRBD2 is a possible D gene (6 bases). The CDR3 consists of 15 residues. From germline, CDR1 is SGHTA and CDR2 FQGNSA. Trimming left V 1 base short and J 6 bases short, with 16 bases between.

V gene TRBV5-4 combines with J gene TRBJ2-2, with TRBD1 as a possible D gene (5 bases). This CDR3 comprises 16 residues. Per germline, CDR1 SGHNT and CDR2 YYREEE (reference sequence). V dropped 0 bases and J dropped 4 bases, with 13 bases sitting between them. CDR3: CASSLGGAIGTGELFF. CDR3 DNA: TGTGCCAGCAGCTTGGGTGGGGCAATTGGCACCGGGGAGCTGTTTTTT.

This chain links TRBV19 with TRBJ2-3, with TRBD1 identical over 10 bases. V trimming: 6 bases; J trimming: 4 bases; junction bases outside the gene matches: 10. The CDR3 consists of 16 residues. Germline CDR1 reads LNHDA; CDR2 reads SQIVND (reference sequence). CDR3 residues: CASRVSGTGAPDTQYF. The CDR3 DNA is TGTGCCAGTAGGGTGTCCGGGACAGGGGCCCCAGATACGCAGTATTTT. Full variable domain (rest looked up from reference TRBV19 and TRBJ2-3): DGGITQSPKYLFRKEGQNVTLSCEQNLNHDAMYWYRQDPGQGLRLIYYSQIVNDFQKGDIAEGYSVSREKKESFPLTVTSAQKNPTAFYLCASRVSGTGAPDTQYFGPGTRLTVL.

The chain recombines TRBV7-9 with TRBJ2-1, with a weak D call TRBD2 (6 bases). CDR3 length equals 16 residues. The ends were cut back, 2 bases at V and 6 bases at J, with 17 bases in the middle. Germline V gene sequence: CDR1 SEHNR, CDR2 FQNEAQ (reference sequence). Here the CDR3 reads CASSLTFGGGGNEQFF. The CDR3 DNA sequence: TGTGCCAGCAGCTTAACCTTCGGGGGTGGAGGCAATGAGCAGTTCTTC.

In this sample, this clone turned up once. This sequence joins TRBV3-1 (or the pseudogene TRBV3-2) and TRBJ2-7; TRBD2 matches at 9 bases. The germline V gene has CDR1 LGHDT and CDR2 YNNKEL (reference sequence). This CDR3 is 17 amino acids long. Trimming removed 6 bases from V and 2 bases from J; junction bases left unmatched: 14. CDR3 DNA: TGTGCCAGCAGTCGGGCGACTGGGCTAGCGGGAACCTACGAGCAGTACTTC. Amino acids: CASSRATGLAGTYEQYF.